This TCR beta chain is drawn from a study of neurological immune-mediated disorders. Using its own MiXCR run on the 5' RACE reads, TCRdb lists one record per CDR3 protein. The sample has 25,000 to 35,000 distinct CDR3 sequences, about 15% seen once; the top ten hold 25% to 30%. In its sample, this clonotype was seen many times. Trimming removed 6 bases from V and 4 bases from J, with 15 bases in between. This CDR3 spans 14 amino acids. The chain uses TRBV12-3 or TRBV12-4 and TRBJ1-1; perhaps TRBD1 as D (6 bases). The receptor comes from a man aged 65 to 79 in good health. Sequencing was done on a sample of PBMCs. The CDR3 DNA reads TGTGCCAGCAGCCCTCAGGGGCCCTCCACTGAAGCTTTCTTT. It is translated as CASSPQGPSTEAFF.